This TCR beta chain emerged from a study of cytomegalovirus exposure and HLA in healthy donors listed by TCRdb under 2017. Describing the broader study: An earlier analysis of around 600 of the donors reported 250 to 350 Gb of sequence data and roughly 110 million unique TCR beta sequences from 150 million to 200 million T cells. Approximately 310 gigabases of sequencing data and around 88 million unique TCR sequences made up an early release that covered 500 to 650 HLA-typed donors. Of the approximately 370 genotyped donors, more than 75% were placed in the genetic ancestry cluster associated with self-reported Caucasian donors. The aim of the study was to test whether cataloging public T cell receptors could identify signatures of past pathogen exposure. The T cell repertoires of about 700 subjects were profiled by immunosequencing and related to cytomegalovirus serostatus. Along with the roughly 700-subject first cohort, a separate validation cohort of over a hundred different subjects was used. The study combined high-throughput TCR immunosequencing, statistical association of individual TCRs with disease status, and machine learning to predict cytomegalovirus infection status. A later analysis re-analyzed previously published TCR beta repertoires from roughly 630 donors and added high-resolution HLA genotyping to study TCR occurrence patterns. The later analysis used no new phenotypic data to find candidate immune exposures, relying instead on TCR beta sequences and their occurrence across donors. To decide whether each TCR beta V gene segment behaved as functional or pseudogenic, an earlier analysis of approximately 600 of the donors relied on high-throughput TCR beta sequencing. Donor age, sex, ethnicity and CMV serostatus were compiled together with the repertoire data. Genome-wide SNP genotypes for about 55% of the roughly 670 donors were used in a later genetic analysis, which treated that subset as a discovery cohort. Every repertoire in the discovery cohort had been generated on one and the same sequencing platform. HLA typing included class I and class II loci at four-digit resolution. The number of donors typed differed by locus, with roughly 620-630 for A, B, C, DRB1 and DQB1, roughly 520 for DQA1, about 610 for DPA1, and roughly 450 for DPB1. Four or five DR-DQ haplotypes were treated as single units for association and clustering because of strong linkage in the cohort. Across some 400 genotyped donors of the cohort, an average of approximately 200,000 unique TCR beta nucleotide sequences per donor were sequenced, and roughly 20% of those sequences were non-productive. Study-level results and caveats: Across donors, most TCR sequences were observed very rarely, whereas some public TCRs were present in many individuals. Strong co-occurrence of HLA alleles, especially DR and DQ, made assigning TCR associations to individual alleles difficult. In a later genetic analysis, fewer N-insertions in productive TCRs were reported among donors in an Asian-associated ancestry cluster than the roughly 700-donor mean. V-gene and J-gene trimming of TCR beta chains was associated with a missense DCLRE1C variant in a later genetic analysis, and the association was replicated in an independent cohort. In a later analysis, most CMV-associated TCR beta chains were found to appear HLA-restricted, with HLA associations seemingly driven largely by CMV exposure. A further reported finding was that TCR beta sequences accurately predicted the HLA-A and HLA-B alleles for most subjects in the first cohort. A total of 164 TCR beta chains were listed by the study as associated with cytomegalovirus. Immune exposure information for the cohort was limited to CMV serostatus. The classifier was reported to diagnose cytomegalovirus status with high specificity and sensitivity in both the original and validation cohorts. HLA typing was unavailable for some donors at each locus, so association tests used only the typed subset. The cohort was sequenced for TCR beta chains only, and without alpha or paired-chain data the features that could be detected were limited. In an earlier analysis of over 550 of the donors, most TCR beta V segments were observed in productive rearrangements about 87% or about 30% of the time, broadly matching IMGT annotations. In vitro tests confirmed that a few of the cytomegalovirus-associated TCR beta chains recognize cytomegalovirus antigens. In a later analysis, TCR association rates were found to vary across HLA loci, with the most associated TCRs seen for DRB1 alleles and the fewest for HLA-C alleles. It was suggested by the authors that the approach could potentially be generalized to other disease states and immunological phenotypes. Correlated functional status among segregating V segments might be attributable to linkage disequilibrium, but an unknown experimental factor could not be ruled out. Roughly uniform sequencing depth across donors was assumed in presence/absence analyses, although this assumption may not hold. A cluster of highly shared sequence variants was judged likely to be a technical artifact of the sequencing pipeline. In a later analysis, HLA-associated TCR beta chains were found to be more clonally expanded and to have lower generation probabilities than equally common non-associated chains. A later analysis reported that several top co-occurrence clusters appeared linked to parvovirus B19, influenza, CMV and Epstein-Barr virus. A later analysis associated approximately 17,000 TCR beta sequences with specific HLA alleles at a false discovery rate of 0.05. Because counts were too low, about 18 rarely observed V segments, including chromosome 9 orphons, were excluded from the earlier analysis of some 540 of the donors.

The library was generated by the immunoSEQ multiplex PCR assay. For the multiplex PCR, a mixture combining 60 forward primers for TCR Vbeta segments and 13 reverse primers for TCR Jbeta segments was used. A multiplex PCR assay on genomic DNA amplified the CDR3 region of rearranged TCR beta genes. Amplified TCR beta libraries were sequenced as 87-base-pair reads on the Illumina HiSeq System. The original pipeline was this. Across the 500 to 700 repertoires, a later analysis counted some 80 million unique TCR beta chains, some 11 million of which were shared by at least two donors. Raw reads were error-corrected and collapsed into unique sequences with a nearest-neighbor algorithm that merged closely related sequences to remove PCR and sequencing errors. Alignment of CDR3 sequences to IMGT reference sequences was used to assign V, D and J gene segments. For a sequence to be retained, a match of at least six nucleotides was required to both a V gene segment and a J gene segment. A rearrangement was called productive if the CDR3 had no stop codons and remained in frame with V and J, and every other rearrangement was called non-productive. Following IMGT convention, CDR3 was defined as the stretch from the second conserved V-encoded cysteine up to the conserved J-encoded phenylalanine. In an earlier analysis of some 550 of the donors, sequences lacking an unambiguous match to a single V gene segment were excluded. An earlier analysis of around 600 of the donors classified V segments as functional when productive rearrangements were above 56.7% and as segregating when the standard deviation between donors was above 5%. To diagnose cytomegalovirus status from the catalog of TCR beta chain sequences, a statistical classification framework was built. In a later analysis, TCR nucleotide sequences were compared against IMGT/GENE-DB human TR gene sequences so that V and J genes could be assigned. A later analysis assigned CDR3 sequences and most-parsimonious VDJ recombination scenarios with the TCRdist pipeline. In a later analysis, each TCR beta chain was defined by its CDR3 amino acid sequence together with its V-gene family, and reads lacking a unique V-gene family were excluded. A later analysis removed 592 highly shared, low-generation-probability nucleotide sequences to deal with suspected cross-contamination and a sequencing artifact. In a later analysis, a clonal expansion index for each public chain was calculated from normalized within-repertoire ranks of inferred template counts. In a later analysis, generation probabilities were computed with a VDJ recombination model fitted to out-of-frame rearrangements, and the resulting probabilities were checked against IGoR. Hypergeometric tests were used in a later analysis to score TCR-TCR, TCR-HLA and TCR-CMV co-occurrence, with a repertoire-size bias correction applied to the TCR pairs. A later analysis estimated false discovery rates by permuting HLA or CMV assignments 20 times. In a later analysis, co-occurring TCRs were grouped with DBSCAN, and TCRdist sequence similarity was added when clustering was performed within HLA-allele-positive subsets. Repertoires with fewer than 30,000 or more than 120,000 public chains, plus five repertoires with anomalous nucleotide sharing, were excluded from co-occurrence clustering. The table was pulled from immuneACCESS by TCRdb, which kept in-frame rearrangements only. Such tables lose some clones; where checked, under half of the loss comes from unresolved V genes, and the rest has no known cause. V and J calls and clone size are those listed in that table; D and trimming were worked out from the DNA. For this sample the table gives hundreds of thousands of clones, of which almost 70% were detected only once. Together, the top ten hold about 3% of the sample.

Concerning this clone itself: The antigen it binds to is not known. No base-level quality is on record; no much larger clone is a single base apart.

The cohort consisted of approximately 670 healthy bone marrow donors. All cohort members were sampled while nominally healthy, although unrecorded immune exposures were likely present. The donor tested CMV seropositive, placing the donor among the 289 seropositive members of the cohort. Each donor provided a peripheral blood sample, and peripheral blood mononuclear cells were used for TCR beta sequencing. Genomic DNA extraction from the blood cell samples was performed with the Qiagen DNeasy Blood Extraction Kit. Sequenced: PBMCs. This TCR was sampled from a man aged 40-49 years in good health and CMV-seropositive.

The DNA reads TGCGCCAGCAGCCAAGAAGACACATTCTATGGCTACACCTTC. This yields the protein CASSQEDTFYGYTF. Rearrangement joined TRBV4-1 to TRBJ1-2; no D gene is confidently identified. The junction shows trimming of 0 bases on V and 4 bases on J, plus 9 bases between the germline ends. The CDR3 runs 14 residues from the cysteine to the phenylalanine. The only DNA kept is the CDR3, 42 bases in frame from the first base. Reading the germline V gene gives CDR1 MGHRA and CDR2 YSYEKL.